These 32 T cell receptor beta chains were sequenced from one sample in a study of T-cell memory formation after mild COVID-19. TCRdb re-called the 5' RACE reads with MiXCR, one entry per CDR3 protein. The sample lists about 540,000 distinct CDR3 sequences, about a fifth seen once, with around an eighth in the top ten. Input material: PBMCs or a T cell subset sorted from them (not recorded which). These receptors all stem from an adult woman who had mild COVID-19 (a few samples of this study predate the infection). Cell type and time point are not known.

Many counts were recorded for this clonotype. This chain links TRBV6-2 or TRBV6-3 with TRBJ2-3; D unclear. This CDR3 has 14 amino acids. Germline V gives CDR1 MNHEY, CDR2 SVGEGT. V lost 2 bases and J lost 6, with 12 bases in between. The CDR3 bases are TGTGCCAGCAGTTACGGGTCGAGTGTGGATACGCAGTATTTT. Its protein product is CASSYGSSVDTQYF.

The chain uses TRBV5-1 and TRBJ1-1; the D is unclear. The CDR3 totals 15 residues. Trimming shortened V by 4 bases and J by 0 bases, and 13 bases separated the two germline ends. Germline loops: CDR1 SGHRS, CDR2 YFSETQ. CDR3 sequence reads: CASSLFSGLNTEAFF. In DNA form, the CDR3 reads TGCGCCAGCAGCCTATTTTCTGGCTTGAACACTGAAGCTTTCTTT.

V and J are TRBV5-5 and TRBJ2-5; possible D gene TRBD2, 6 bases. V was shortened by 4 bases and J by 3 bases, with 7 bases between the two germline ends. The CDR3 is 12 amino acids. Germline lookup yields CDR1 SGHKS and CDR2 YYEKEE (reference sequence). CDR3 in amino acids: CASSGTEETQYF. CDR3 DNA: TGTGCCAGCAGCGGGACTGAAGAGACCCAGTACTTC.

V and J are TRBV7-3 and TRBJ1-6; 9 bases align to TRBD1. V shed 4 bases, J shed 9 bases, and the junction held 4 bases outside the gene matches. The CDR3 is 14 amino acids. Germline CDR1 SGHTA, CDR2 FQGTGA. CDR3 in DNA: TGTGCCAGCAGCTGGGACAGGGAGGGTTCACCCCTCCACTTT. As protein: CASSWDREGSPLHF.

The V and J genes are TRBV7-2 and TRBJ2-5; D gene unclear. V dropped 5 bases and J dropped 5 bases, with 15 bases sitting between them. CDR3 length: 14 residues. Germline assignment: CDR1 SGHTA and CDR2 FQGNSA. The chain's CDR3 is CASSLTRVGETQYF. The CDR3 DNA reads as TGTGCCAGCAGCCTAACACGGGTAGGCGAGACCCAGTACTTC.

The chain carries TRBV20-1 and TRBJ2-3, with 12 bases lining up with TRBD2. The CDR3 contains 16 residues. The J segment lost 2 bases and the V segment lost 4 bases, leaving 7 bases of the junction unmatched. CDR1 is DFQATT, CDR2 SNEGSKA, per germline (reference sequence). The CDR3 spells CSATTGLAGPTDTQYF. Written as DNA, the CDR3 is TGCAGTGCTACCACTGGACTAGCGGGACCCACAGATACGCAGTATTTT.

V usage is TRBV29-1 and J usage is TRBJ1-5, with D perhaps matching TRBD1 (6 bases). Germline V gene data show CDR1 as SQVTM and CDR2 as ANQGSEA. The CDR3 has 17 residues. The germline V and J ends were trimmed by 7 bases and 0 bases, with 22 bases remaining between them. The CDR3 region has the DNA TGCAGCGCTGACAGGCCCTTACCAAGGGGTAGCAATCAGCCCCAGCATTTT. Translating it yields CSADRPLPRGSNQPQHF.

This clonotype occurred many times. CDR3 protein: CASSFRETSEQFF. CDR3 bases: TGTGCCAGCAGCTTTCGGGAGACTAGTGAGCAGTTCTTC. The chain employs TRBV7-2 and TRBJ2-1, with D possibly being TRBD2 (6 bases). Germline loops: CDR1 SGHTA, CDR2 FQGNSA. Between the trimmed V and J ends, which lost 3 bases and 9 bases, there was a span of 12 bases. This CDR3 has 13 residues.

This clonotype was counted between two and nine times. The chain is built from TRBV25-1 and TRBJ2-4; no definite D call. This CDR3 is built from 14 residues. Between the trimmed V and J ends, which lost 7 bases and 3 bases, there was a span of 13 bases. The germline V gene has CDR1 MGHDK and CDR2 SYGVNS. The CDR3 spells CASTAVGYKNIQYF. The CDR3 coding sequence is TGTGCCAGCACCGCGGTGGGGTACAAAAACATTCAGTACTTC.

This clonotype was counted a few times. The CDR3 loop reads CASSLAGLAGGTGTDTQYF. CDR3 sequence (DNA): TGTGCCAGCAGCTTAGCGGGACTAGCGGGGGGGACTGGCACAGATACGCAGTATTTT. The chain has TRBV7-2 and TRBJ2-3, with 16 nucleotides matching TRBD2. Germline CDR1 and CDR2: SGHTA and FQGNSA. The trim removed 0 bases at V and 1 base at J, leaving 4 bases unmatched. The CDR3 consists of 19 residues.

V is TRBV21-1 and J is TRBJ2-7; the table names TRBD1, a call not compared with the DNA. TRBV21-1 is assigned pseudogene status. The length of the CDR3 is 16 residues. The CDR3 region is CASVPPGPNITYEQYF. DNA of the CDR3: TGTGCCAGCGTGCCCCCGGGACCGAACATAACGTACGAGCAGTACTTC.

The chain carries TRBV6-5 and TRBJ1-6, with 7 nucleotides matching TRBD1. The V gene end was trimmed by 2 bases and the J gene end by 11 bases; junction bases not matched to a gene: 6. CDR3 length: 14 amino acids. Germline loops: CDR1 MNHEY, CDR2 SVGAGI. Here the CDR3 DNA reads TGTGCCAGCAGTTACGGGACAGTAGGGACACCCCTCCACTTT. The encoded protein is CASSYGTVGTPLHF.

The chain combines TRBV12-3 or TRBV12-4 with TRBJ2-2, with 8 bases matching TRBD1. V dropped 6 bases and J dropped 5; count of bases not matched to a gene: 8. This CDR3 is 15 amino acids long. The CDR3 loop is CASRTTGDWTGELFF. The CDR3 bases are TGTGCCAGCAGGACGACAGGGGACTGGACCGGGGAGCTGTTTTTT.

This clonotype was found many times. This sequence joins TRBV12-3 or TRBV12-4 and TRBJ2-5, with 10 bases that match TRBD1. V trimming: 1 base; J trimming: 1 base; junction bases outside the gene matches: 0. This CDR3 has 15 amino acids. The CDR3 coding sequence is TGTGCCAGCAGTTTAGGGGACAGGGGCCAAGAGACCCAGTACTTC. Amino acids: CASSLGDRGQETQYF.

This clonotype was counted a single time. J is TRBJ2-1 and V is TRBV18; D unresolved. This CDR3 is built from 15 residues. V gave up 3 bases and J gave up 4 bases, with 13 bases separating them. Germline V gives CDR1 KGHSH, CDR2 LQKENI. Here the CDR3 reads CASSPYSVGYNEQFF. As DNA, the CDR3 is TGTGCCAGCTCACCCTACTCCGTCGGGTACAATGAGCAGTTCTTC.

The chain combines TRBV7-3 with TRBJ1-1; perhaps TRBD1 as D (5 bases). Germline-derived CDR1 and CDR2 are SGHTA and FQGTGA. This CDR3 comprises 15 residues. With 5 bases removed from V and 4 bases from J, the gap between germline ends came to 17 bases. CDR3 sequence reads: CASSPGAGRRTEAFF. CDR3 DNA sequence: TGTGCCAGCAGCCCTGGGGCAGGAAGGCGCACTGAAGCTTTCTTT.

The chain joins TRBV7-6 to TRBJ2-5; D is unresolved. This CDR3 spans 14 amino acids. The germline CDR1 and CDR2 sequences are SGHVS and FNYEAQ. V gave up 1 base and J gave up 5 bases, with 11 bases separating them. The DNA for the CDR3 is TGTGCCAGCAGCTTAGGGTCGCGTTGGGAGACCCAGTACTTC. Translation gives CASSLGSRWETQYF.

This clonotype was counted a few times. The DNA for the CDR3 is TGTGCCAGCAGTTACGTTGCCCGTATGAATGAGCAGTTCTTC. Translation: CASSYVARMNEQFF. J is TRBJ2-1 and V is TRBV6-2 or TRBV6-3; the D is unclear. This CDR3 contains 14 residues. CDR1 is MNHEY and CDR2 is SVGEGT in the germline V gene. V was pared by 2 bases and J by 7 bases, with 12 bases between.

This clonotype was seen a handful of times. The rearrangement links TRBV5-1 to TRBJ2-3, with D perhaps TRBD1 (5 bases). Germline V gene data show CDR1 as SGHRS and CDR2 as YFSETQ. The CDR3 totals 14 residues. V was shortened by 0 bases and J by 2 bases, with 7 bases between the two germline ends. The CDR3 region is CASSLEGATDTQYF. Here the CDR3 DNA reads TGCGCCAGCAGCTTGGAAGGGGCCACAGATACGCAGTATTTT.

The chain is built from TRBV7-6 and TRBJ2-1; the D call may be TRBD1 or TRBD2 (6 bases each). CDR1 is SGHVS, CDR2 FNYEAQ, per germline. The CDR3 length is 16 residues. V lost 5 bases and J 0 bases, leaving 14 bases between the germline ends. The CDR3 loop reads CASSPRGTTSYNEQFF. The CDR3 nucleotides read TGTGCCAGCAGCCCCCGGGGGACAACCTCCTACAATGAGCAGTTCTTC. The full variable domain, completed using reference TRBV7-6 and TRBJ2-1, is GAGVSQSPRYKVTKRGQDVALRCDPISGHVSLYWYRQALGQGPEFLTYFNYEAQQDKSGLPNDRFSAERPEGSISTLTIQRTEQRDSAMYRCASSPRGTTSYNEQFFGPGTRLTVL.

This clonotype was seen a handful of times. The chain has TRBV29-1 and TRBJ2-2; no reliable D call. Per germline, CDR1 SQVTM and CDR2 ANQGSEA. The CDR3 extends over 14 amino acids. Trimming cost V 4 bases and J 1 base, with 10 bases left between them. Here the CDR3 DNA reads TGCAGCGTTGTATTATTGAGGAACACCGGGGAGCTGTTTTTT. This codes for CSVVLLRNTGELFF.

The genes are TRBV20-1 and TRBJ2-1; the D is unclear. This CDR3 has 14 amino acids. V was cut by 4 bases and J by 0 bases, with 10 bases left in between. CDR1 and CDR2 from the germline V gene are DFQATT and SNEGSKA (reference sequence). CDR3 in amino acids: CSAKLFSSYNEQFF. The CDR3 DNA is TGCAGTGCTAAATTATTTAGCTCCTACAATGAGCAGTTCTTC.

The V gene is TRBV5-4, the J gene TRBJ2-7; 7 nucleotides line up with TRBD1. Germline-derived CDR1 and CDR2 are SGHNT and YYREEE (reference sequence). The CDR3 covers 15 residues. V gave up 7 bases and J gave up 6 bases; unmatched junction bases: 16. CDR3 sequence: CASWRGGHLNSEQYF. In DNA, the CDR3 is TGTGCCAGCTGGAGAGGGGGCCACCTTAACTCCGAGCAGTACTTC.

This clonotype was counted only a few times. V and J are TRBV4-2 and TRBJ2-1; the D gene could be TRBD1 or TRBD2 (6 bases each). This CDR3 is 15 amino acids long. The ends were cut back, 0 bases at V and 7 bases at J, with 13 bases in the middle. CDR1 and CDR2 (germline): LGHNA, YNFKEQ. CDR3 loop: CASSQELGGRNEQFF. Written as DNA, the CDR3 is TGTGCCAGCAGCCAAGAGTTGGGGGGCCGGAATGAGCAGTTCTTC.

The genes are TRBV12-3 or TRBV12-4 and TRBJ1-5; 9 bases agree with TRBD1. The J segment lost 9 bases and the V segment lost 1 base, leaving 7 bases of the junction unmatched. The CDR3 sequence is 15 residues long. CDR3 sequence: CASSLDGTGIRPQHF. CDR3 nucleotide sequence: TGTGCCAGCAGTTTAGATGGGACAGGGATCCGGCCCCAGCATTTT.

This clonotype was found many times. The J gene is TRBJ2-2, the V gene TRBV20-1; D is undetermined. The CDR3 spans 14 residues. Germline assignment: CDR1 DFQATT and CDR2 SNEGSKA (reference sequence). Trimming left V 6 bases short and J 1 base short, with 12 bases between. The CDR3 loop reads CSATRLENTGELFF. The CDR3 coding sequence is TGCAGTGCCACCAGGTTGGAGAACACCGGGGAGCTGTTTTTT.

This chain joins TRBV28 and TRBJ2-7; D tentatively fits TRBD1 or TRBD2 (6 bases each). This CDR3 is built from 14 residues. Germline values: CDR1 MDHEN, CDR2 SYDVKM. With 5 bases removed from V and 1 base from J, the gap between germline ends came to 12 bases. CDR3 sequence reads: CASSPRGRSYEQYF. The CDR3 DNA sequence: TGTGCCAGCAGTCCCCGGGGGCGGTCCTACGAGCAGTACTTC.

There are a few counts of this clonotype. The chain joins TRBV24-1 to TRBJ2-3, with 8 positions matching TRBD1. Germline assignment: CDR1 KGHDR and CDR2 SFDVKD. Trimming removed 4 bases from V and 10 bases from J; junction bases left unmatched: 21. This CDR3 contains 18 residues. The CDR3 loop is CATSDTAGGGQVRQAQYF. DNA of the CDR3: TGTGCCACCAGTGACACTGCCGGTGGGGGACAGGTCCGGCAGGCGCAGTATTTT.

This clonotype came up a few times. This rearrangement joins TRBV3-1 to TRBJ2-5; 8 nucleotides align to TRBD2. Germline values: CDR1 LGHDT, CDR2 YNNKEL (reference sequence). V shed 2 bases and J 5 bases; nucleotides not matched to a gene: 7. The CDR3 is 15 residues long. The CDR3 protein is CASSQREGKRETQYF. The CDR3 nucleotides are TGTGCCAGCAGCCAACGGGAGGGGAAGCGGGAGACCCAGTACTTC.

This clonotype has only a few counts. The chain has TRBV19 and TRBJ2-3, with TRBD2 matching 7 bases. Germline values: CDR1 LNHDA, CDR2 SQIVND (reference sequence). The J segment lost 0 bases and the V segment lost 10 bases, leaving 7 bases of the junction unmatched. The CDR3 sequence is 14 residues long. In nucleotides, the CDR3 is TGTGCCACAAAGCGGGGCGCTAGCACAGATACGCAGTATTTT. Residues: CATKRGASTDTQYF.

The chain is built from TRBV9 and TRBJ2-3, with 12 bases fitting TRBD2. CDR3 length: 16 amino acids. The V gene end was trimmed by 3 bases and the J gene end by 5 bases; junction bases not matched to a gene: 7. Germline loops: CDR1 SGDLS, CDR2 YYNGEE. CDR3 sequence: CASSGSSGGAVDTQYF. The CDR3 DNA reads TGTGCCAGCAGCGGGTCTAGCGGGGGGGCGGTAGATACGCAGTATTTT.

The rearrangement joins TRBV7-9 to TRBJ2-5; TRBD1 might be the D (5 bases). This CDR3 spans 14 amino acids. Germline V CDR1 and CDR2: SEHNR, FQNEAQ (reference sequence). Trimming cost V 3 bases and J 2 bases, with 10 bases left between them. The CDR3 here is CASSLETDQETQYF. Here the CDR3 DNA reads TGTGCCAGCAGCTTGGAGACAGATCAAGAGACCCAGTACTTC.